There are many counts of the clone carrying this TCR beta chain. TCRdb reanalysed the reads using MiXCR and keeps one entry per CDR3 protein. The sample carries around 250,000 distinct CDR3 sequences, around 15% recorded once. The data belong to a study of T cell repertoires in cytomegalovirus infection. This clonotype originated in a human donor in good health (CMV status not recorded). Some clones in this sample may be carry-over from other donors' samples. Input material: CD8+ T cells from PBMCs.

The CDR3 coding sequence is TGTGCCAGCAGCCCCGGGACAGGGTTACCTTACGAGCAGTACTTC. Translated: CASSPGTGLPYEQYF. The rearrangement links TRBV7-6 to TRBJ2-7, with TRBD1 matching 9 bases. The CDR3 runs 15 residues. J was trimmed by 4 bases and V by 5 bases; bases with no gene match: 9. Germline assignment: CDR1 SGHVS and CDR2 FNYEAQ.